A single sample is the source of the 15 T cell receptor beta chains below, sequenced in a study of OX40 agonist ivuxolimab in advanced cancers. Data came from immunoSEQ multiplex PCR; TCRdb stores just in-frame clones and leaves some out. The data show approximately 35,000 clones, 70% to 80% seen once. The specimen comprised CD4+ or CD8+ T cells sorted from blood, sampled in a trial of the OX40 agonist ivuxolimab. The source of these receptors is an adult with an advanced solid tumor such as melanoma, head and neck, liver or kidney cancer.

Relative to its sample, this clone is medium-sized. The sample has other DNA sequences that encode this CDR3 too. The chain links TRBV11-2 to TRBJ1-3, with D hard to call. V was clipped by 4 bases and J by 0 bases, with 7 bases between them. The CDR3 contains 14 residues. Germline-derived CDR1 and CDR2 are SGHAT and FQNNGV. The CDR3 region is CASSSGISGNTIYF. The CDR3 DNA reads TGTGCCAGCAGCTCCGGGATCTCTGGAAACACCATATATTTT.

To note about this clone: A junction boundary mismatches the germline segment, possibly from a read error. Other DNA sequences from this sample encode an identical CDR3 as well. The chain couples TRBV9 to TRBJ1-6; 10 bases are shared with TRBD1. The CDR3 is made up of 14 amino acids. Per germline, CDR1 SGDLS and CDR2 YYNGEE. CDR3 in DNA: TGTGCCAGCAGCGGACAGGGGGCTTATTCGCCCCTCCACTTT. Its protein product is CASSGQGAYSPLHF.

The J gene is TRBJ2-7, the V gene TRBV6-1; the D gene could be TRBD1 or TRBD2 (5 bases each). The CDR3 covers 13 residues. V gave up 8 bases and J gave up 4 bases, with 15 bases separating them. Germline lookup yields CDR1 MNHNS and CDR2 SASEGT. The CDR3 DNA is TGTGCCAGCGCCGGGACCGAGCGTTACGAGCAGTACTTC. It encodes CASAGTERYEQYF.

The chain combines TRBV10-2 with TRBJ1-4; D is unresolved. Germline values: CDR1 WSHSY, CDR2 SAAADI. V was pared by 3 bases and J by 5 bases, with 7 bases between. This CDR3 contains 13 residues. CDR3 in DNA: TGCGCCAGCAGTGATCGGCGAAATGAAAAACTGTTTTTT. It encodes CASSDRRNEKLFF.

The chain carries TRBV5-1 and TRBJ1-2; tentative D call: TRBD1 (5 bases). Trimming shortened V by 6 bases and J by 7 bases, and 13 bases separated the two germline ends. The CDR3 sequence is 12 residues long. The germline V gene has CDR1 SGHRS and CDR2 YFSETQ. CDR3 sequence reads: CASKGDSGGYTF. CDR3 coding DNA: TGCGCCAGCAAAGGGGATTCAGGTGGCTACACCTTC.

The rearrangement uses TRBV27 and TRBJ1-2; 11 bases are a match to TRBD1. The V gene end was trimmed by 2 bases and the J gene end by 0 bases; junction bases not matched to a gene: 2. This CDR3 contains 16 residues. In germline, CDR1 is MNHEY, CDR2 SMNVEV (reference sequence). CDR3 coding DNA: TGTGCCAGCAGTTTACTGGGACAGGGGGCTAACTATGGCTACACCTTC. This translates into CASSLLGQGANYGYTF.

This chain links TRBV5-4 with TRBJ2-4; 11 bases map to TRBD1. V lost 5 bases to trimming and J lost 1 base; unmatched junction nucleotides: 14. The CDR3 has 19 amino acids. Germline values: CDR1 SGHNT, CDR2 YYREEE (reference sequence). CDR3 in DNA: TGTGCCAGCAGTACTGGACAGGGGGCGGGACAGCGGGCCAAAAACATTCAGTACTTC. Its protein is CASSTGQGAGQRAKNIQYF.

This clone was seen a few times. The V call is TRBV18, the J call TRBJ2-5, with 7 bases identical to TRBD2. The trim removed 2 bases at V and 4 bases at J, leaving 4 bases unmatched. Germline assignment: CDR1 KGHSH and CDR2 LQKENI. The CDR3 runs 14 residues. CDR3 sequence (DNA): TGTGCCAGCTCACCAGGCGGGGGTGGAGAGACCCAGTACTTC. This translates into CASSPGGGGETQYF.

This rearrangement joins TRBV7-9 to TRBJ1-6, with 8 bases that match TRBD1. Looked up from germline, CDR1 is SEHNR and CDR2 is FQNEAQ (reference sequence). This CDR3 has 16 amino acids. After removal of 1 base from V and 10 bases from J, the junction contained 9 bases not matched to a gene. The chain's CDR3 is CASSLVQGAGGSPLHF. Here the CDR3 DNA reads TGTGCCAGCAGCTTAGTGCAGGGGGCTGGTGGATCACCCCTCCACTTT.

The chain couples TRBV12-5 to TRBJ1-2; possibly TRBD1 for D (5 bases). This CDR3 region has 17 residues. Trimming took 1 base from V and 5 from J, leaving 20 bases between them. Looked up from germline, CDR1 is LGHNT and CDR2 is FRNRAP. The DNA of the CDR3 is TGTGCTAGTGGTTTGGACTTTGCCGGGGCCAGGGTGTATGGCTACACCTTC. It yields the protein CASGLDFAGARVYGYTF.

The CDR3 protein is CASSFLGDGYTF. The CDR3 nucleotides are TGTGCCAGCAGTTTCCTGGGCGATGGCTACACCTTC. J is TRBJ1-2 and V is TRBV6-5; the D is unclear. With 4 bases removed from V and 6 bases from J, the gap between germline ends came to 9 bases. The germline gives CDR1 MNHEY, CDR2 SVGAGI. This CDR3 comprises 12 residues.

This chain connects TRBV18 to TRBJ2-1, with TRBD1 identical over 8 bases. V trimming: 1 base; J trimming: 7 bases; junction bases outside the gene matches: 18. Germline CDR1 is KGHSH and CDR2 is LQKENI. CDR3 length: 19 residues. The CDR3 is CASSPLTGVDILSGNEQFF. The CDR3, as DNA: TGTGCCAGCTCACCACTGACAGGGGTAGATATCCTTTCTGGGAATGAGCAGTTCTTC.

J is TRBJ1-2 and V is TRBV10-3, with 8 bases lining up with TRBD1. In germline, CDR1 is ENHRY, CDR2 SYGVKD. This CDR3 contains 15 residues. Unmatched junction bases numbered 9, after V lost 3 bases and J lost 6 bases. The DNA for the CDR3 is TGTGCCATCAGTGAAGTGTCAGGGGGCGAGGATGGCTACACCTTC. This gives the protein CAISEVSGGEDGYTF.

The rearrangement joins TRBV11-3 to TRBJ2-5, with 9 bases identical to TRBD2. This CDR3 contains 15 residues. The V and J ends lost 5 bases and 2 bases, in that order; junction bases with no gene match: 6. The germline V gene encodes CDR1 SGHNT and CDR2 YENEEA. Here the CDR3 reads CASSGGTSLQETQYF. As DNA, the CDR3 is TGTGCCAGCAGCGGTGGGACTAGCTTACAAGAGACCCAGTACTTC.

This clone was found a few times. The V and J genes are TRBV30 and TRBJ1-1; D remains unclear. The CDR3 loop spans 13 amino acids. CDR1 and CDR2 from the germline V gene are GTSNPN and SVGIG (reference sequence). Trimming took off 2 bases at V and 2 bases at J, with 9 bases between the two ends. For the CDR3, the DNA is TGTGCCTGGAGTTTGGGCAGTAACACTGAAGCTTTCTTT. Its protein product is CAWSLGSNTEAFF.